What follows are 9 T cell receptor beta chains derived from one specimen sequenced in a study of spatial heterogeneity in lung cancer. General study findings and limits: Counts that tracked tumor mutation counts were those of expanded intratumoral alpha and beta TCRs.

From the 5' RACE reads, TCRdb called clonotypes with MiXCR, one entry per CDR3 protein. Here the sample spans over 150 distinct CDR3 sequences, 68% being singletons. Their specific antigens are unknown. The sample's time point: sample taken at primary tumor resection. The material sequenced was lung tumor tissue, taken at surgery. These receptors were obtained from a male donor with early-stage non-small cell lung cancer.

Comments on this clonotype: As an off-target read in a library built for alpha chains, this beta chain has a frequency of little significance. The rearrangement joins TRBV7-2 to TRBJ2-2; 7 bases fit TRBD2. The germline V gene has CDR1 SGHTA and CDR2 FQGNSA. There are 15 residues in the CDR3. V trimming: 8 bases; J trimming: 7 bases; junction bases outside the gene matches: 13. This chain's CDR3 is CASLPRLAAYGELFF. CDR3 DNA sequence: TGTGCCAGCCTCCCCCGACTAGCCGCATACGGGGAGCTGTTTTTT.

Worth noting for this clonotype: This beta chain is an unintended read in a library built for alpha chains; its size means little. The chain combines TRBV19 with TRBJ2-2; 7 bases align to TRBD1. Germline V gives CDR1 LNHDA, CDR2 SQIVND (reference sequence). Trimming took 6 bases from V and 5 from J; bases not matched to a gene: 15. The CDR3 spans 17 residues. CDR3 DNA: TGTGCCAGTAGACCTCTTAGGGGGCAAGTGGGAACCGGGGAGCTGTTTTTT. This encodes CASRPLRGQVGTGELFF.

A note on this clonotype: Since the library was made to target alpha chains, this beta chain is a stray read and its abundance is not meaningful. The chain uses TRBV7-3 and TRBJ1-1, with D unresolved. Looked up from germline, CDR1 is SGHTA and CDR2 is FQGTGA. There are 13 residues in the CDR3. The germline V and J ends were trimmed by 1 base and 1 base, with 4 bases remaining between them. The CDR3 region has the DNA TGTGCCAGCAGCTTAAGTCAGAACACTGAAGCTTTCTTT. It specifies CASSLSQNTEAFF. Looking up the rest from reference TRBV7-3 and TRBJ1-1 gives the full variable domain: GAGVSQTPSNKVTEKGKYVELRCDPISGHTALYWYRQSLGQGPEFLIYFQGTGAADDSGLPNDRFFAVRPEGSVSTLKIQRTERGDSAVYLCASSLSQNTEAFFGQGTRLTVV.

Notes on this clonotype: Within a library made for alpha chains, this beta chain is off target, and its count is uninformative. This chain links TRBV6-4 with TRBJ2-2, with a tentative D call TRBD1 (6 bases). CDR3 length equals 14 residues. Germline V gives CDR1 MRHNA, CDR2 SNTAGT. V gave up 4 bases and J gave up 7 bases, with 13 bases separating them. The CDR3 coding sequence is TGTGCCAGCAGTGCCTCAGGGGCAGGCGGGGAGCTGTTTTTT. The encoded protein is CASSASGAGGELFF.

For this clonotype: This beta chain is an off-target read within a library intended for alpha chains, so its frequency means little. The chain combines TRBV7-9 with TRBJ1-1, with TRBD1 identical over 7 bases. The CDR3 consists of 12 residues. Germline assignment: CDR1 SEHNR and CDR2 FQNEAQ (reference sequence). The junction had 1 base not matched to a gene; V was cut back by 2 bases and J by 7 bases. In DNA, the CDR3 is TGTGCCAGCAGCTTACAGGGGGATGAAGCTTTCTTT. Its protein product is CASSLQGDEAFF.

Concerning this clonotype itself: As an off-target read in a library built for alpha chains, this beta chain has a frequency of little significance. The chain is built from TRBV27 and TRBJ2-1, with 10 bases lining up with TRBD1. Looked up from germline, CDR1 is MNHEY and CDR2 is SMNVEV (reference sequence). The CDR3 spans 15 residues. Unmatched junction bases numbered 12, after V lost 6 bases and J lost 10 bases. This CDR3 is CASRWPGQGFREQFF. For the CDR3, the DNA is TGTGCCAGCAGATGGCCGGGACAGGGGTTTAGGGAGCAGTTCTTC.

A remark on this clonotype: A library made for alpha chains picked up this beta chain off target, so its size means little. The genes are TRBV5-6 and TRBJ2-3; weak D call: TRBD2 (5 bases). Germline CDR1 reads SGHDT; CDR2 reads YYEEEE. V shed 4 bases and J shed 2 bases, with 23 bases lying between them. The CDR3 is 18 residues long. CDR3 nucleotides: TGTGCCAGCAGCGAGGGTTTTTCCCCAAACTATCCCACAGATACGCAGTATTTT. Amino acid sequence: CASSEGFSPNYPTDTQYF.

Regarding this clonotype: This beta chain lies outside the target of a library built for alpha chains; its clone size means little. The chain couples TRBV19 to TRBJ2-1; 7 nucleotides line up with TRBD1. The CDR3 totals 16 residues. Unmatched junction bases numbered 10, after V lost 6 bases and J lost 2 bases. The germline gives CDR1 LNHDA, CDR2 SQIVND (reference sequence). In DNA form, the CDR3 reads TGTGCCAGTAGACCGACGGGACAGCCGCCCTACAATGAGCAGTTCTTC. Amino acids: CASRPTGQPPYNEQFF.

As to this clonotype: This beta chain was picked up by a library intended for alpha chains and is off target, so its count carries little meaning. The V and J genes are TRBV7-2 and TRBJ2-6, with 10 positions matching TRBD2. The junction had 5 bases not matched to a gene; V was cut back by 6 bases and J by 0 bases. Looked up from germline, CDR1 is SGHTA and CDR2 is FQGNSA. CDR3 length: 17 amino acids. The CDR3 nucleotides are TGTGCCAGCAGTCTCGGACTAGCGGACTCTGGGGCCAACGTCCTGACTTTC. Protein product: CASSLGLADSGANVLTF. Combining the CDR3 with reference TRBV7-2 and TRBJ2-6 gives the whole variable domain GAGVSQSPSNKVTEKGKDVELRCDPISGHTALYWYRQSLGQGLEFLIYFQGNSAPDKSGLPSDRFSAERTGGSVSTLTIQRTQQEDSAVYLCASSLGLADSGANVLTFGAGSRLTVL.